This T cell receptor beta chain was captured by sequencing in a study of cytomegalovirus exposure and HLA in healthy donors. The study sampled nominally healthy donors, though unrecorded immune exposures were likely. Germline-derived CDR1 and CDR2 are SNHLY and FYNNEI. The CDR3 length is 13 residues. Points from the study as a whole: In a later analysis, DRB1 alleles had the most associated TCRs; HLA-C alleles the fewest.

60 Vbeta and 13 Jbeta primers were used in PCR. Sequencing was performed with immunoSEQ multiplex PCR; in TCRdb, only in-frame clones are kept and a portion is missing. Among roughly 120,000 clones listed, more than 75% were seen once. A word on this clone: What it binds is not known.

Input material: PBMCs. This TCR was recovered from a man between 40 and 49 years old in good health and CMV-seronegative. The rearrangement links TRBV2 to TRBJ2-5, with TRBD2 identical over 11 bases. In nucleotides, the CDR3 is TGTGCTACGACTAGCGGGATCCAAGAGACCCAGTACTTC. The encoded protein is CATTSGIQETQYF.